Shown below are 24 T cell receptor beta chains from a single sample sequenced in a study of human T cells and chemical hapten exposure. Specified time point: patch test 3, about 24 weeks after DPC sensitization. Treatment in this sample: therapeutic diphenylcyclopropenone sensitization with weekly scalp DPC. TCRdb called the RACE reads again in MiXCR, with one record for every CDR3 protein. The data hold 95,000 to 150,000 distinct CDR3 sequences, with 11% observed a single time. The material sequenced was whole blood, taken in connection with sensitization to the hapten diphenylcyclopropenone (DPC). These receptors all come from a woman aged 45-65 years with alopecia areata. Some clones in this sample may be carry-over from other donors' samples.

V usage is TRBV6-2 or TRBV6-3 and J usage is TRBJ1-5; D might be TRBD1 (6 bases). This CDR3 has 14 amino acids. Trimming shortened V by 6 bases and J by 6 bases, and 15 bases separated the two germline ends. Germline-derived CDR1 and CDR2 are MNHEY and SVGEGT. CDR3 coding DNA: TGTGCCAGCAGCCCTCACAGGGACGGTCAGCCCCAGCATTTT. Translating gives CASSPHRDGQPQHF.

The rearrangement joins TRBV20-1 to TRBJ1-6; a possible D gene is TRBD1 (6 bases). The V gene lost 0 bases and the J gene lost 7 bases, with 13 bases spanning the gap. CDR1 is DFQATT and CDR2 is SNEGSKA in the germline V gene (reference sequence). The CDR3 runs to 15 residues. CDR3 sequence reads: CSARDPAGANSPLHF. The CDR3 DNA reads TGCAGTGCTAGAGATCCCGCAGGGGCAAATTCACCCCTCCACTTT.

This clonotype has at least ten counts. The CDR3 loop is CSVDSDGASSYEQYF. The CDR3 DNA reads TGCAGCGTTGACTCGGACGGGGCGAGCTCCTACGAGCAGTACTTC. The chain is built from TRBV29-1 and TRBJ2-7; D might be TRBD1 or TRBD2, each matching 5 bases. V gave up 3 bases and J gave up 0 bases, with 15 bases separating them. The CDR3 is 15 residues long. The germline V gene encodes CDR1 SQVTM and CDR2 ANQGSEA.

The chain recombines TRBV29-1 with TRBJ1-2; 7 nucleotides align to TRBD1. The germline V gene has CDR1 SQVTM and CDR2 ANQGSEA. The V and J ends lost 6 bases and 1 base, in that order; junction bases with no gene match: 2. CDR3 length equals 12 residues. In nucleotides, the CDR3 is TGCAGCGTGCGGGACAGTAACTATGGCTACACCTTC. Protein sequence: CSVRDSNYGYTF.

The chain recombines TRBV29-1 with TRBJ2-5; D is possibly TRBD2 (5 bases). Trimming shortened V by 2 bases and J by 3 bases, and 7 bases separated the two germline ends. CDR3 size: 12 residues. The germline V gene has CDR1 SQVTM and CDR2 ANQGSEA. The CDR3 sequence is CSVESGEETQYF. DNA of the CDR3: TGCAGCGTTGAAAGCGGAGAAGAGACCCAGTACTTC.

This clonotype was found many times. CDR3 nucleotides: TGTGCCAGCAGTTTGCCCCGCAGGGGGGCGTACTTC. It codes for CASSLPRRGAYF. The gene calls are TRBV28 and TRBJ2-7, with D tentatively TRBD1 (7 bases). From germline, CDR1 is MDHEN and CDR2 SYDVKM. Trimming removed 3 bases at V and 12 bases at J, with 15 bases between. The CDR3 covers 12 residues. Using reference TRBV28 and TRBJ2-7 for the parts outside the CDR3, the full variable domain is DVKVTQSSRYLVKRTGEKVFLECVQDMDHENMFWYRQDPGLGLRLIYFSYDVKMKEKGDIPEGYSVSREKKERFSLILESASTNQTSMYLCASSLPRRGAYFGPGTRLTVT.

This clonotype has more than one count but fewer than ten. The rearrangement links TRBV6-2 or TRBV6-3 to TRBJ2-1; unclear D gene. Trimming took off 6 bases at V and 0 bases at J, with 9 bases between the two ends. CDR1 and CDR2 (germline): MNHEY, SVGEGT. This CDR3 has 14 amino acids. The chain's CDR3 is CASRDGSSYNEQFF. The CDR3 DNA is TGTGCCAGCAGAGACGGTAGCTCCTACAATGAGCAGTTCTTC.

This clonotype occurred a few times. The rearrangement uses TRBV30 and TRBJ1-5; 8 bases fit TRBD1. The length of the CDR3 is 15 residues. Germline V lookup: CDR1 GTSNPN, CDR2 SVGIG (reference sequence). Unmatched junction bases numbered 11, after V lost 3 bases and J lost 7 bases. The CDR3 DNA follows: TGTGCCTGGAGGAAGCGAGACAGGGGTCTCCAGCCCCAGCATTTT. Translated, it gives CAWRKRDRGLQPQHF. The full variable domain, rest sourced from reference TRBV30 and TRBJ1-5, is SQTIHQWPATLVQPVGSPLSLECTVEGTSNPNLYWYRQAAGRGLQLLFYSVGIGQISSEVPQNLSASRPQDRQFILSSKKLLLSDSGFYLCAWRKRDRGLQPQHFGDGTRLSIL.

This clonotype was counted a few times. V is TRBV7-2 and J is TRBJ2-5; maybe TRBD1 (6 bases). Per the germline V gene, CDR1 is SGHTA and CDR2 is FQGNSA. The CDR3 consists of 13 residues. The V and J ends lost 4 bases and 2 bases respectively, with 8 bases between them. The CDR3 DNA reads TGTGCCAGCAGCTGCCAGGGGCAAGAGACCCAGTACTTC. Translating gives CASSCQGQETQYF.

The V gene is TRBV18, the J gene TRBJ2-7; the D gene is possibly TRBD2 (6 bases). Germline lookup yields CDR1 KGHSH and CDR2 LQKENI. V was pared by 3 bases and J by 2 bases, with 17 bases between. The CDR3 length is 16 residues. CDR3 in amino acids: CASSPELAGPAYEQYF. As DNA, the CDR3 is TGTGCCAGCTCACCGGAGTTGGCGGGGCCAGCCTACGAGCAGTACTTC. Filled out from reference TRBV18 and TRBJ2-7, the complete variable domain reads NAGVMQNPRHLVRRRGQEARLRCSPMKGHSHVYWYRQLPEEGLKFMVYLQKENIIDESGMPKERFSAEFPKEGPSILRIQQVVRGDSAAYFCASSPELAGPAYEQYFGPGTRLTVT.

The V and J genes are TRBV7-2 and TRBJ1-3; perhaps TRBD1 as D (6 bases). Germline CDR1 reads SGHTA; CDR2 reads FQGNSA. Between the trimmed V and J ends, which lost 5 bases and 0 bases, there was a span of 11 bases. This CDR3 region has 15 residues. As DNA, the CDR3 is TGTGCCAGCAGCGGGGGCGGTTCCTCTGGAAACACCATATATTTT. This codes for CASSGGGSSGNTIYF.

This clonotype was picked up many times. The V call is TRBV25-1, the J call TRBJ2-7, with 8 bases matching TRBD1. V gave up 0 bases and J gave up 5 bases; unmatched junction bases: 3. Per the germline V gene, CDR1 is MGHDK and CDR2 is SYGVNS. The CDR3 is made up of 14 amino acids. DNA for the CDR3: TGTGCCAGCAGTGAATATCAGGGGGCGAACGAGCAGTACTTC. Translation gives CASSEYQGANEQYF.

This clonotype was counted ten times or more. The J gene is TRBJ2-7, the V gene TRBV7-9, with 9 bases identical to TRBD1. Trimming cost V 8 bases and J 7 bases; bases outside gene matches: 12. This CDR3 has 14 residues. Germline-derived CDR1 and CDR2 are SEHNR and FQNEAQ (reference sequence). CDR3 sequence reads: CASVPSTGGQEQYF. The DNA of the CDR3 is TGTGCCAGCGTACCGTCGACAGGGGGGCAGGAGCAGTACTTC.

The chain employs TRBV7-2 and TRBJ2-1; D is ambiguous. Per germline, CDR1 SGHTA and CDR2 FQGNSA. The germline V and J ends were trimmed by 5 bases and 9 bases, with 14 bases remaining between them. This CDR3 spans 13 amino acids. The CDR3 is CASSTPIRGEQFF. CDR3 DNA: TGTGCCAGCAGCACCCCTATTCGTGGTGAGCAGTTCTTC. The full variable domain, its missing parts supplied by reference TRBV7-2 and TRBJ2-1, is GAGVSQSPSNKVTEKGKDVELRCDPISGHTALYWYRQSLGQGLEFLIYFQGNSAPDKSGLPSDRFSAERTGGSVSTLTIQRTQQEDSAVYLCASSTPIRGEQFFGPGTRLTVL.

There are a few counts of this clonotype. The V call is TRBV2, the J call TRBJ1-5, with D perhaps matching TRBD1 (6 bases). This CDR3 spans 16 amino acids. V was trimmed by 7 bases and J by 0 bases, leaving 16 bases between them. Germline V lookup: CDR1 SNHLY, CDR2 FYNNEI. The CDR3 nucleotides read TGTGCCAGCATCGAAGGGGGAGTGGATAGCAATCAGCCCCAGCATTTT. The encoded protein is CASIEGGVDSNQPQHF.

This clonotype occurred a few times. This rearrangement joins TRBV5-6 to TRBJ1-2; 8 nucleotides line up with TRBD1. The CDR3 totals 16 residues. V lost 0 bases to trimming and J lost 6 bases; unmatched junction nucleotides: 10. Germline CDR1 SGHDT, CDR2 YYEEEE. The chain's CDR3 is CASSLEFRTGIDGYTF. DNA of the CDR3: TGTGCCAGCAGCTTGGAATTTCGGACAGGGATTGATGGCTACACCTTC.

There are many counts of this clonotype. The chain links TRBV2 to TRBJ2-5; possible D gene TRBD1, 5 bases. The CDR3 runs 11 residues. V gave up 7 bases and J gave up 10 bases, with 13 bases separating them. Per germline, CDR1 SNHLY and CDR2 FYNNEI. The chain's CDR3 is CASTRARNQYF. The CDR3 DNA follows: TGTGCCAGCACCAGGGCCCGCAACCAGTACTTC.

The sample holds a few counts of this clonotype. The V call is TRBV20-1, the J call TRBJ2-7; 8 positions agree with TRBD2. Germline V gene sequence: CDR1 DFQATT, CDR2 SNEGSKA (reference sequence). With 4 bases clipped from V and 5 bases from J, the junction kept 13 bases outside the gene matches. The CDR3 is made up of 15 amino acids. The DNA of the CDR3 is TGCAGTGCTACCCCTGGGCAGCGGGAGCGGCACGAGCAGTACTTC. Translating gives CSATPGQRERHEQYF.

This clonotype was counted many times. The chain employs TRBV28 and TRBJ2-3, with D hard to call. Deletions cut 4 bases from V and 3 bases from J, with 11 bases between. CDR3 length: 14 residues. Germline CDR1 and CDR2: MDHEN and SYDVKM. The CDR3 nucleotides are TGTGCCAGCAGTTGGCAGACCGTAACAGATACGCAGTATTTT. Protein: CASSWQTVTDTQYF.

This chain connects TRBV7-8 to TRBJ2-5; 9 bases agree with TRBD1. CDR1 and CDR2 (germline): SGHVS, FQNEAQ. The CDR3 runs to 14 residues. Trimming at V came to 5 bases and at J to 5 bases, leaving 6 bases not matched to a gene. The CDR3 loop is CASSIRDRAETQYF. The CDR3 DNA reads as TGTGCCAGCAGCATCCGGGACAGGGCTGAGACCCAGTACTTC.

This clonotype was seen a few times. CDR3 bases: TGTGCCAGCAGCTCACGAGACAATTCACCCCTCCACTTT. Encoded protein: CASSSRDNSPLHF. V gene TRBV6-5 combines with J gene TRBJ1-6; D not resolved. V shed 6 bases and J shed 7 bases, with 10 bases lying between them. The CDR3 length is 13 residues. The V gene's germline CDR1 is MNHEY and CDR2 SVGAGI.

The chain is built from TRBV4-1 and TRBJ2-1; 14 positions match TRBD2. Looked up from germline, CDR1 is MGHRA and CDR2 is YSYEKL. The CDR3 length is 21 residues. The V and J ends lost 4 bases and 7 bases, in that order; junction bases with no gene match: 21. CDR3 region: CASSRFLAGTSGGEASNEQFF. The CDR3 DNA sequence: TGCGCCAGCAGCCGCTTCCTGGCCGGGACTAGCGGGGGAGAAGCGTCAAATGAGCAGTTCTTC.

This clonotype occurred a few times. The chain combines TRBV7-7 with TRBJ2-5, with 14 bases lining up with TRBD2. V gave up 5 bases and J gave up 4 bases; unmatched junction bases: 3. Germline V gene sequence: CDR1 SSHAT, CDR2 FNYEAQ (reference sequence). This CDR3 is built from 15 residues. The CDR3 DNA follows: TGTGCCAGCAGCCTCGGACTAGCGGGAGGAGAGACCCAGTACTTC. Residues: CASSLGLAGGETQYF.

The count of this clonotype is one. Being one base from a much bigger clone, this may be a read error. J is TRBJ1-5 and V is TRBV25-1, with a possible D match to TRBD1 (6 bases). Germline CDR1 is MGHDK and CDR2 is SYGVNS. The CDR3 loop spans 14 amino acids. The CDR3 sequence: CASSPQGGNQPQNF. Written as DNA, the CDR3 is TGTGCCAGCAGTCCACAGGGTGGCAATCAGCCCCAGAATTTT.